Described below is a single TCR beta chain sequence and its context. At the time of sampling, donors were nominally healthy, though unrecorded immune exposures were likely. The length of the CDR3 is 18 residues. Trimming stripped 4 bases from V and 0 bases from J, with 19 bases between. Germline CDR1 is LNHNV and CDR2 is YYDKDF (reference sequence). The data originate from a study of cytomegalovirus exposure and HLA in healthy donors. The PCR used 60 Vbeta and 13 Jbeta primers. Clones were read by immunoSEQ multiplex PCR, and TCRdb kept only the in-frame ones, dropping some. The sample holds fewer than 150,000 clones; roughly 74% are singletons and the top ten take roughly 6%.

The chain joins TRBV15 to TRBJ1-5, with D tentatively TRBD1 (6 bases). Sequencing input: PBMCs. This TCR derives from a middle-aged woman in good health and CMV-seropositive. In DNA form, the CDR3 reads TGTGCCACCAGCAAGTTCGGACAGACCGAATATAGCAATCAGCCCCAGCATTTT. Protein sequence: CATSKFGQTEYSNQPQHF.